This T cell receptor beta chain comes out of a study of shared clonotypes between healthy human individuals (dated by TCRdb to 2018 to 2021). About the investigation overall: Three men and two women, aged 18 to 49 years, made up the cohort. To estimate repertoire size and how much clonotype sharing occurs between individuals, the study deeply sequenced the blood TCR repertoires of 4 to 6 healthy adults. To increase sequencing depth and limit assay-specific biases, TCR repertoire library preparation and sequencing were carried out by different laboratories using diverse techniques. Leukapheresis yielded between about 0.85 and 10 billion PBMCs per donor. For each donor, three plates each were used for CD4 naive and CD4 memory, two plates were used for CD8 naive, and one plate was used for CD8 memory. What the study reported, not specific to this receptor: The genetic and exposure-history diversity represented was limited by the small number of donors. Sampling was restricted to blood, and TCR repertoires in tissues likely differ from the TCR repertoires found in blood. Compared with non-shared clonotypes, clonotypes shared by all four sorted-subset donors had higher generation probabilities. Estimated clonotype richness was generally larger for naive than for memory subsets. Pairwise subsampling led to the expectation that sequencing depth would affect the degree of clonotype sharing among donors. Sharing across a few donors was observed for approximately 4.6% of naive CD4, about 4% of naive CD8, about 2.3% of memory CD4, and about 0.4% of memory CD8 clonotypes. Even with the large sequencing depth, rarefaction of the sorted-subset datasets indicated that sequencing was incomplete.

Inclusive of the bounding cysteine and phenylalanine, the CDR3 is 20 residues long. The sequence is cut down to CDR3 DNA, 60 bases in frame from base 1. CDR1 and CDR2 (SNHLY, FYNNEI) derive from the germline V gene. At the junction V is shortened by 6 bases and J by 5 bases; bases outside the gene matches: 23. A word on this clone: The specificity of this receptor is unknown. Base qualities are not recorded, but no much larger clone differs from it by a single base.

The donors were healthy, HIV-negative adults with no recently reported acute infections or vaccinations. All donors were Caucasian adults living in Nashville, Tennessee, USA. CD8 memory samples combined magnetically selected CD45RO+ cells with CCR7-negative CD45RA+ effector memory (TemRA) cells. Blood was obtained by leukapheresis, after which PBMCs were separated by Ficoll-Histopaque density gradient centrifugation and cryopreserved in liquid nitrogen vapor phase. Purity and quantity of every magnetically sorted T cell population were checked by analytical flow cytometry. Each sorted fraction had its genomic DNA isolated and then quantified by UV absorbance on a Nanodrop 2000c. Using the deep immunoSEQ assay, multiplex PCR amplified TCR CDR3 regions from genomic DNA. Extracted genomic DNA from each cell subset was distributed evenly across all wells of several immunoSEQ 96-well plates, and each plate was treated as a replicate. For sorted subsets, about 210 ng of genomic DNA, equivalent to some 33,000 T cell genomes, went into each replicate PCR. Purified libraries were quantified with a Qubit 3.0 fluorometer, sized on a Bioanalyzer 2100, and re-quantified with the KAPA Library Quantification kit. Each immunoSEQ 96-well plate was sequenced on its own single-read 150-cycle Illumina NextSeq 550 flow cell. The original methods were these. Because the immunoSEQ output included only junctional sequences and no quality scores, the filtering could not be the same as the filtering used for full-length reads. Sequences were annotated with PyIR, a Python wrapper for IgBLAST v1.9, and V/J genes and CDR3 were assigned using IMGT germline references. Reads with weak V/J assignments (E-value above 1e-6), missing CDR3, stop codons, out-of-frame junctions, or ambiguous translated residues were removed. V3J clonotypes were defined as sequences sharing the same inferred V gene, J gene, and CDR3 amino acid sequence. The percentage overlap between two repertoires was calculated by dividing the number of shared unique clonotypes by the size of the smaller repertoire. Repertoire richness was assessed with RTK rarefaction, the Chao1 estimator, and Recon v2.1 estimates of unobserved clonotypes. For all TCRbeta clonotypes obtained by the gDNA method from a handful of donors, generation probabilities were computed with OLGA. Drawn from immuneACCESS, this table holds only the in-frame rearrangements with V and J called that TCRdb kept. Clones are partly lost; checked studies trace under half to an unresolved V gene and leave the rest unexplained. The V and J calls and clone size are taken from that table; D and trimming were inferred from the DNA. This sample has about 380,000 clones in its table, and approximately 96% of those were observed once. Around 0.29% of the sample lies in the top ten.

This sequence uses TRBV2 and TRBJ2-7; 12 bases in the middle match TRBD2. The source of this sequence is a man aged 25-45 years in good health. Sequenced material: memory CD8+ T cells sorted from blood. The cell subset or site label here, explained by the study, means: CD45RO+ cells pooled with CCR7-negative TemRA cells. The nucleotides read TGTGCCAGCAGCCTTGACAGGGGGGTGACTAGCGGGAGATTACTGGACGAGCAGTACTTC. This sequence encodes CASSLDRGVTSGRLLDEQYF.